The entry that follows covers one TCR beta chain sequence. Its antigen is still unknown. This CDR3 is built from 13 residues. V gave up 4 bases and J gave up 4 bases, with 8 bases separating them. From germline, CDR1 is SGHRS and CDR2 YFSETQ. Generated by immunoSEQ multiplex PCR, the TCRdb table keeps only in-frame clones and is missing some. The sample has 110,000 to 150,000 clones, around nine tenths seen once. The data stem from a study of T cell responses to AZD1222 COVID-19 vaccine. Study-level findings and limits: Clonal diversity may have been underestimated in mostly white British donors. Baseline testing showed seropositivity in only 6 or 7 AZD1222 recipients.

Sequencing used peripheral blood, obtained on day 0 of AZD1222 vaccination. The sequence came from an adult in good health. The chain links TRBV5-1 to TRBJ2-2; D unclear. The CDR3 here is CASSLLSTGELFF. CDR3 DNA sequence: TGCGCCAGCAGCCTCCTAAGCACCGGGGAGCTGTTTTTT.